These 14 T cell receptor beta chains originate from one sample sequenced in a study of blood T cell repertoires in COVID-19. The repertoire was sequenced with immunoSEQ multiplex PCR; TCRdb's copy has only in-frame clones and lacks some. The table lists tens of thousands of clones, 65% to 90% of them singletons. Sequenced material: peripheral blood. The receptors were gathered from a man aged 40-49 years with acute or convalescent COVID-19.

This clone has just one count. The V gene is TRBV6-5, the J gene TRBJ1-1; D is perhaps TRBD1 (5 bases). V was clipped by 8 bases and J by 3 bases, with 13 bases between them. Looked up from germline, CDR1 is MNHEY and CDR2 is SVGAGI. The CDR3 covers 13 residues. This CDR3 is CASANRPYTEAFF. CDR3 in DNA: TGTGCCAGCGCGAACAGGCCATACACTGAAGCTTTCTTT.

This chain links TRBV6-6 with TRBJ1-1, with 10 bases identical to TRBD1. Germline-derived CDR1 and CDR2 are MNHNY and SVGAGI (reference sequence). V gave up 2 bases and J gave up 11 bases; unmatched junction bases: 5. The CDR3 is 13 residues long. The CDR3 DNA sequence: TGTGCCAGCAGTTACCCGGACAGGGGGAAGGCTTTCTTT. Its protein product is CASSYPDRGKAFF.

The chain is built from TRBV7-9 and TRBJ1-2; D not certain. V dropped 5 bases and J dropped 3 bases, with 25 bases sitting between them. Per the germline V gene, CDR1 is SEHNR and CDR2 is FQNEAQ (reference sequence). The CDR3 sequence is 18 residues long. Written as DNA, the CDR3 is TGTGCCAGCAGCCCTCAATCCCCCGCGGGGAGTCCTCACTATGGCTACACCTTC. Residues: CASSPQSPAGSPHYGYTF.

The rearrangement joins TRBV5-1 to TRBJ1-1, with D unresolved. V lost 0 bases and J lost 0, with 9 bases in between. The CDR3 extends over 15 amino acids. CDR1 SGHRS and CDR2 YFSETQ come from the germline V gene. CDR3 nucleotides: TGCGCCAGCAGCTTGGATAGCACTATGAACACTGAAGCTTTCTTT. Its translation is CASSLDSTMNTEAFF.

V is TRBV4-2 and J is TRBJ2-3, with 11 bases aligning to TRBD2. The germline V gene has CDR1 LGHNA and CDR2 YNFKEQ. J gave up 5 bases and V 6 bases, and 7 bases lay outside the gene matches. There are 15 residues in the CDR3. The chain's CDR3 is CASSPLAGALDTQYF. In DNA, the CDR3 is TGTGCCAGCAGTCCACTAGCGGGGGCTCTAGATACGCAGTATTTT.

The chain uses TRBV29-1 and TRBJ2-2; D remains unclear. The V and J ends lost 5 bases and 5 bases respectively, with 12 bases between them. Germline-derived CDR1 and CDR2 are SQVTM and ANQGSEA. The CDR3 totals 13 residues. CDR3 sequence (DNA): TGCAGCGTTTGGGCCCCACAAACCGGGGAGCTGTTTTTT. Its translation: CSVWAPQTGELFF.

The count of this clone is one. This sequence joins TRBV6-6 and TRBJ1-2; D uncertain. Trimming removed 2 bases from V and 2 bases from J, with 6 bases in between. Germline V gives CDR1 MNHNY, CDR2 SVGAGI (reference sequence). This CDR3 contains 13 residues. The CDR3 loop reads CASSYAENYGYTF. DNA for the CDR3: TGTGCCAGCAGTTACGCGGAGAACTATGGCTACACCTTC.

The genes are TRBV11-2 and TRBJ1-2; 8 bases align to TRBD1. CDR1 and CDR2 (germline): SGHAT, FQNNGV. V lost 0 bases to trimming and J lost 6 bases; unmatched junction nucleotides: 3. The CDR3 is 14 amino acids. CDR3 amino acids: CASSLEQGADGYTF. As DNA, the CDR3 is TGTGCCAGCAGCTTAGAGCAGGGGGCCGATGGCTACACCTTC. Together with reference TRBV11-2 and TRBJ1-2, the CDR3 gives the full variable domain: EAGVAQSPRYKIIEKRQSVAFWCNPISGHATLYWYQQILGQGPKLLIQFQNNGVVDDSQLPKDRFSAERLKGVDSTLKIQPAKLEDSAVYLCASSLEQGADGYTFGSGTRLTVV.

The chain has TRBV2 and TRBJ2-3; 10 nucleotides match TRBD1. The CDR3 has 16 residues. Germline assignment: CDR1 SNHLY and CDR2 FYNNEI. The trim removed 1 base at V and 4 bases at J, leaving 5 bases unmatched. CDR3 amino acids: CASSEGQGARADTQYF. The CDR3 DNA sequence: TGTGCCAGCAGTGAAGGACAGGGGGCGCGCGCAGATACGCAGTATTTT.

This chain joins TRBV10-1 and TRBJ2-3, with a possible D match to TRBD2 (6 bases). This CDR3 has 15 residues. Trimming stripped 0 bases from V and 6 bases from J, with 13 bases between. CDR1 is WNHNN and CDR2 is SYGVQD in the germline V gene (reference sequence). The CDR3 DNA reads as TGCGCCAGCAGTGAGTCGATAGGTGCGGGGGATACGCAGTATTTT. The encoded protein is CASSESIGAGDTQYF.

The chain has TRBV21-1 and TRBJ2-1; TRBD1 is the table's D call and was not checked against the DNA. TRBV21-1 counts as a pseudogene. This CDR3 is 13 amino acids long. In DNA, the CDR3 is TGTGCCAGCAACTCGGGACATATCTATGAGCAGTTCTTC. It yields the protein CASNSGHIYEQFF.

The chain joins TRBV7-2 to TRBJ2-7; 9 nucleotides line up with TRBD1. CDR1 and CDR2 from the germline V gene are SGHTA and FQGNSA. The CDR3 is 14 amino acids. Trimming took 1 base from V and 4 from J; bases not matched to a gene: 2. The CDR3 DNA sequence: TGTGCCAGCAGCTTAGGAGGGACAGGGTACGAGCAGTACTTC. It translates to CASSLGGTGYEQYF.

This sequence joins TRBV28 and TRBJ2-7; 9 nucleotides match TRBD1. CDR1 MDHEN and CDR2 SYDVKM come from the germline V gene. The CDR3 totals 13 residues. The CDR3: CASSSPGRDRVTV. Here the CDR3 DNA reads TGTGCCAGCAGCTCCCCCGGCCGGGACAGGGTAACGGTC.

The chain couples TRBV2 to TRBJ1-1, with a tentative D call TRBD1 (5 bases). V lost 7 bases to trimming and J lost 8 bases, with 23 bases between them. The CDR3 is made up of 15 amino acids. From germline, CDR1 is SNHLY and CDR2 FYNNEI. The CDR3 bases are TGTGCCAGCAACCAGGGTTTCATGTATGGTTTGGAAGCTTTCTTT. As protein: CASNQGFMYGLEAFF.